This TCR beta chain was documented in a study of T cell repertoires in cytomegalovirus infection. This clonotype was observed a few times. Its antigen is unidentified. From the reads, TCRdb called clonotypes with MiXCR, one entry per CDR3 protein. The profile shows about 900,000 distinct CDR3 sequences, about 33% of them singletons. The receptor comes from a human donor in good health (CMV status not recorded). Some clones in this sample may be carry-over from other donors' samples. The sequenced sample was cultured CD8+ T cells from PBMCs, obtained from culture after CMV antigen stimulation.

CDR3 residues: CASSELSAEQFF. The CDR3 DNA follows: TGTGCCAGCAGTGAACTAAGCGCTGAGCAGTTCTTC. The rearrangement uses TRBV6-1 and TRBJ2-1; D remains unclear. There are 12 residues in the CDR3. Germline V CDR1 and CDR2: MNHNS, SASEGT. V was shortened by 2 bases and J by 9 bases, with 8 bases between the two germline ends.